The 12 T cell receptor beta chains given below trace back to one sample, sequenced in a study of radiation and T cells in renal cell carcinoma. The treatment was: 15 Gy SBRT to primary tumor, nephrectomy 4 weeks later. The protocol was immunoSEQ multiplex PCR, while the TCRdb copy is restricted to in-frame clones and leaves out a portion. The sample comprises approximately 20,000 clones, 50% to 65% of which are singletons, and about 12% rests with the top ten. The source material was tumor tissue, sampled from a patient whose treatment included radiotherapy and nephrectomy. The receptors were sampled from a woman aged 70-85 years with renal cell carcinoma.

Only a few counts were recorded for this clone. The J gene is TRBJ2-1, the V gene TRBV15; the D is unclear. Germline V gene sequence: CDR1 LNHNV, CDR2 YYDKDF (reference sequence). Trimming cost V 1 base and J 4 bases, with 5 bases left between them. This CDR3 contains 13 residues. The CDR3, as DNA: TGTGCCACCAGCAGAGGGCTGTACAATGAGCAGTTCTTC. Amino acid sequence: CATSRGLYNEQFF.

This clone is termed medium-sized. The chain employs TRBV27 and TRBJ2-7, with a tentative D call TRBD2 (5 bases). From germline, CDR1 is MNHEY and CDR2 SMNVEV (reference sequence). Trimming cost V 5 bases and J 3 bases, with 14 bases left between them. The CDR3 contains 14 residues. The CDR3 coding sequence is TGTGCCAGCAGTCCGGACGGAGGCCTCTACGAGCAGTACTTC. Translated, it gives CASSPDGGLYEQYF.

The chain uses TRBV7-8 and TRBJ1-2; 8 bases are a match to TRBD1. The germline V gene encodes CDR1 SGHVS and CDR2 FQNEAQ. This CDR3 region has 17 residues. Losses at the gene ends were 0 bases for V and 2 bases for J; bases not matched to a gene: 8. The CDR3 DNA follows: TGTGCCAGCAGCTTAGCGACAGGGGCAAATGTAAACTATGGCTACACCTTC. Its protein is CASSLATGANVNYGYTF. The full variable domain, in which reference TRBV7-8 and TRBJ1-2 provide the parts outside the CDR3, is GAGVSQSPRYKVAKRGQDVALRCDPISGHVSLFWYQQALGQGPEFLTYFQNEAQLDKSGLPSDRFFAERPEGSVSTLKIQRTQQEDSAVYLCASSLATGANVNYGYTFGSGTRLTVV.

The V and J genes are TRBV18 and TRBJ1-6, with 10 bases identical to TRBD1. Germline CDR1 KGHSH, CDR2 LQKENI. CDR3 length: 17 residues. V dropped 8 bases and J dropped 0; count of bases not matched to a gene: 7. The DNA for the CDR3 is TGTGCCAGCAGAGACAGGGGGCAGGGCTCCTATAATTCACCCCTCCACTTT. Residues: CASRDRGQGSYNSPLHF.

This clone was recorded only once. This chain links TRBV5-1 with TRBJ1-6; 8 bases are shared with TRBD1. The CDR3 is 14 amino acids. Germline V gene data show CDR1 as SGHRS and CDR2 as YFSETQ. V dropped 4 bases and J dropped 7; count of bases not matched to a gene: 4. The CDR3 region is CASSPGGANSPLHF. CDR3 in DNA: TGCGCCAGCAGCCCAGGGGGCGCCAATTCACCCCTCCACTTT.

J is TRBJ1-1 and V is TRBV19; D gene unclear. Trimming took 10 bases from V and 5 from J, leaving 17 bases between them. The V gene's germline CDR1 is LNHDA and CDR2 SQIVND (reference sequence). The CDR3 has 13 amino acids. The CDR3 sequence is CATSTSRSTEAFF. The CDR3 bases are TGTGCCACTTCAACCAGCAGGAGTACTGAAGCTTTCTTT. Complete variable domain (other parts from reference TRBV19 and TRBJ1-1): DGGITQSPKYLFRKEGQNVTLSCEQNLNHDAMYWYRQDPGQGLRLIYYSQIVNDFQKGDIAEGYSVSREKKESFPLTVTSAQKNPTAFYLCATSTSRSTEAFFGQGTRLTVV.

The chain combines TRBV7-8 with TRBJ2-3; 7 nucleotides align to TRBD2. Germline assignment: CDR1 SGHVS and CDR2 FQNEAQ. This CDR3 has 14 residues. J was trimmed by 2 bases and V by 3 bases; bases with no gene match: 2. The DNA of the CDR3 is TGTGCCAGCAGCTTCGGGAGGTTCACAGATACGCAGTATTTT. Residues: CASSFGRFTDTQYF.

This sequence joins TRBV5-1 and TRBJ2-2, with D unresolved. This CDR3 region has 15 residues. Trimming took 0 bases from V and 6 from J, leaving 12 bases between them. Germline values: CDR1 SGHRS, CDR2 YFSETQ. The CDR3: CASSLGRGRAGELFF. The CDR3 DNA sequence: TGCGCCAGCAGCTTGGGCCGTGGCCGGGCCGGGGAGCTGTTTTTT.

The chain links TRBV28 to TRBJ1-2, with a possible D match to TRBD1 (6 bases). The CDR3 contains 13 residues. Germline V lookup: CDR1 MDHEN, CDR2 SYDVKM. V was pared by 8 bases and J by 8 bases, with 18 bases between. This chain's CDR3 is CASVVGGRDGYTF. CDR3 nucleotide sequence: TGTGCCAGCGTCGTTGGGGGGCGCGACGGCTACACCTTC.

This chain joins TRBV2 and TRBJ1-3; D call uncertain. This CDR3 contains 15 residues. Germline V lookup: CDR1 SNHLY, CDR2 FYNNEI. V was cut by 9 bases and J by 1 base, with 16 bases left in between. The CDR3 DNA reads TGTGCCAGTTTGATCGCCTTGATATCTGGAAACACCATATATTTT. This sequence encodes CASLIALISGNTIYF. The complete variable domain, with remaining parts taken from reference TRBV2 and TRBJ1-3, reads EPEVTQTPSHQVTQMGQEVILRCVPISNHLYFYWYRQILGQKVEFLVSFYNNEISEKSEIFDDQFSVERPDGSNFTLKIRSTKLEDSAMYFCASLIALISGNTIYFGEGSWLTVV.

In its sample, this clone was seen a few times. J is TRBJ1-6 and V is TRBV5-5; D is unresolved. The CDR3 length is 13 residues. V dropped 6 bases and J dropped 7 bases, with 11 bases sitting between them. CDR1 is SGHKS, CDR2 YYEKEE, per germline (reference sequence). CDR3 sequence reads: CASNKGGNSPLHF. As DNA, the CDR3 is TGTGCCAGCAACAAAGGTGGGAATTCACCCCTCCACTTT.

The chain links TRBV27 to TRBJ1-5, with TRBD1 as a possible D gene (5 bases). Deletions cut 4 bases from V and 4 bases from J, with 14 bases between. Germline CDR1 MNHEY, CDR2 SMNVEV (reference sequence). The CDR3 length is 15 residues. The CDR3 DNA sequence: TGTGCCAGCAGTTCTTCAGGGTGGAGTAATCAGCCCCAGCATTTT. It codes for CASSSSGWSNQPQHF.